This T cell receptor (beta chain) emerged from a study of shared clonotypes between healthy human individuals. Looking at the study overall: A couple of women and a few men aged 18 to 49 served as donors.

Samples underwent the assay at deep level. Sorted subsets were amplified in replicate PCRs using around 220 ng DNA, about 30,000 T cell genomes. This table comes from immunoSEQ multiplex PCR, and its TCRdb copy is limited to in-frame clones, with some not included. The table records approximately 2.1 million clones, roughly 93% of them present only once. CDR1 is LGHNA and CDR2 is YSLEER in the germline V gene. The V and J ends lost 4 bases and 6 bases respectively, with 16 bases between them. CDR3 length equals 15 residues. In the CD4+ fraction, cells were divided into CD45RA+ naive and CD45RA-negative memory subsets.

The TCR was taken from a man between 18 and 29 years old in good health. Some clones in this sample may be carry-over from other donors' samples. The sequenced sample was naive CD4+ T cells from PBMCs. The subset denotes: CD45RA+ positively selected. This chain uses TRBV4-3 with TRBJ2-1, with D perhaps matching TRBD2 (6 bases). This CDR3 is CASSLEVTSFNEQFF. CDR3 bases: TGCGCCAGCAGCCTAGAGGTCACTAGCTTCAATGAGCAGTTCTTC.